A single sample is the source of the 30 T cell receptor beta chains below, sequenced in a study of siplizumab effects on memory and regulatory T cells (dated by TCRdb to between 2018 and 2021). The method behind the library was the immunoSEQ multiplex PCR assay. This is the immuneACCESS table as TCRdb keeps it, with only in-frame sequences that have V and J called. A part of the clones is gone; compared with another copy, unresolved V genes explain less than half, and the rest is unexplained. The sample profile shows about 100,000 clones; 93% of them were found once. Clones ranked in the top ten supply approximately 0.67% of the sample. Sequencing was performed on Tregs sorted from blood. These receptors came from a human donor in good health.

The chain joins TRBV5-4 to TRBJ2-7, with a weak D call TRBD2 (6 bases). V dropped 3 bases and J dropped 0 bases, with 10 bases sitting between them. The CDR3 totals 14 residues. Germline loops: CDR1 SGHNT, CDR2 YYREEE (reference sequence). For the CDR3, the DNA is TGTGCCAGCAGCTCGGGACTTTACTCCTACGAGCAGTACTTC. This sequence encodes CASSSGLYSYEQYF.

V and J are TRBV27 and TRBJ1-2, with D uncertain. Looked up from germline, CDR1 is MNHEY and CDR2 is SMNVEV (reference sequence). The length of the CDR3 is 14 residues. Trimming pared 1 base from V and 4 bases from J, leaving 10 bases between. CDR3 region: CASSLLSGTYGYTF. Written as DNA, the CDR3 is TGTGCCAGCAGTTTATTATCGGGCACCTATGGCTACACCTTC.

Here the CDR3 reads CAISPEAGGASTQYF. The DNA for the CDR3 is TGTGCCATCAGCCCCGAGGCAGGGGGCGCATCGACCCAGTACTTC. This rearrangement joins TRBV10-3 to TRBJ2-5; 8 bases match TRBD1. CDR1 ENHRY and CDR2 SYGVKD come from the germline V gene. The V segment lost 6 bases and the J segment 7 bases; nucleotides outside the gene matches: 13. The CDR3 has 15 amino acids.

Written as DNA, the CDR3 is TGTGCCAGCAGTAGTGGGACAGGGGTCCGAGAGACCCAGTACTTC. Translating gives CASSSGTGVRETQYF. The chain uses TRBV6-5 and TRBJ2-5; 10 nucleotides match TRBD1. This CDR3 contains 15 residues. The germline V gene encodes CDR1 MNHEY and CDR2 SVGAGI. V shed 5 bases and J 4 bases; nucleotides not matched to a gene: 7.

The chain employs TRBV7-2 and TRBJ1-5; D is unclear. The CDR3 has 15 residues. The germline V gene has CDR1 SGHTA and CDR2 FQGNSA. The germline V and J ends were trimmed by 1 base and 11 bases, with 18 bases remaining between them. The CDR3 loop is CASSLDVDPSLAQHF. CDR3 nucleotides: TGTGCCAGCAGCTTAGATGTGGATCCCTCATTAGCCCAGCATTTT.

The CDR3 protein is CASSPPWYGYTF. CDR3 DNA sequence: TGTGCCAGCAGTCCTCCCTGGTATGGCTACACCTTC. The chain is built from TRBV28 and TRBJ1-2; D gene unclear. This CDR3 has 12 amino acids. Germline V gene lookup returns CDR1 MDHEN and CDR2 SYDVKM. The V end lost 5 bases, the J end lost 5 bases, and 9 bases lay between the germline ends.

This chain uses TRBV9 with TRBJ1-1; 9 nucleotides match TRBD1. Germline assignment: CDR1 SGDLS and CDR2 YYNGEE. Trimming at V came to 4 bases and at J to 11 bases, leaving 6 bases not matched to a gene. The CDR3 loop spans 12 amino acids. CDR3 nucleotide sequence: TGTGCCAGCAGCCCCCACAGGGGGCCGGCTTTCTTT. Residues: CASSPHRGPAFF.

The V and J genes are TRBV18 and TRBJ2-5; unclear D gene. CDR3 size: 17 residues. The germline V gene has CDR1 KGHSH and CDR2 LQKENI. Trimming took 4 bases from V and 3 from J, leaving 21 bases between them. The CDR3 DNA follows: TGTGCCAGCTCACGGCCCCCTTTCGACAACTCAAAAGAGACCCAGTACTTC. Encoded protein: CASSRPPFDNSKETQYF.

The chain uses TRBV6-1 and TRBJ1-1; D might be TRBD1 (5 bases). Germline values: CDR1 MNHNS, CDR2 SASEGT. Trimming removed 4 bases from V and 1 base from J, with 10 bases in between. The CDR3 runs to 14 residues. The CDR3 loop is CASSGGRTNTEAFF. In DNA, the CDR3 is TGTGCCAGCAGTGGGGGACGGACGAACACTGAAGCTTTCTTT.

The chain combines TRBV6-6 with TRBJ1-2, with 7 bases fitting TRBD1. This CDR3 has 15 residues. Germline V CDR1 and CDR2: MNHNY, SVGAGI (reference sequence). V lost 6 bases, J lost 4 bases, and 11 bases stayed unmatched. The CDR3 DNA is TGTGCCAGCAGCCACCCGACAGGGATCCCCTATGGCTACACCTTC. Its translation: CASSHPTGIPYGYTF.

The chain uses TRBV14 and TRBJ1-1, with 8 bases aligning to TRBD1. The germline V gene has CDR1 SGHDN and CDR2 FVKESK. The CDR3 extends over 16 amino acids. V lost 1 base to trimming and J lost 0 bases; unmatched junction nucleotides: 4. The CDR3 reads CASSQVTGGMNTEAFF. The CDR3 DNA reads as TGTGCCAGCAGCCAAGTAACAGGGGGAATGAACACTGAAGCTTTCTTT. Full variable domain (rest looked up from reference TRBV14 and TRBJ1-1): EAGVTQFPSHSVIEKGQTVTLRCDPISGHDNLYWYRRVMGKEIKFLLHFVKESKQDESGMPNNRFLAERTGGTYSTLKVQPAELEDSGVYFCASSQVTGGMNTEAFFGQGTRLTVV.

The chain carries TRBV9 and TRBJ1-3; the D is unclear. The CDR3 has 14 residues. Per the germline V gene, CDR1 is SGDLS and CDR2 is YYNGEE. The V gene lost 0 bases and the J gene lost 4 bases, with 8 bases spanning the gap. The CDR3 bases are TGTGCCAGCAGCGTAGGGCAGGTGGGAAACACCATATATTTT. This codes for CASSVGQVGNTIYF.

V usage is TRBV6-6 and J usage is TRBJ1-6; no definite D call. From germline, CDR1 is MNHNY and CDR2 SVGAGI (reference sequence). Trimming removed 6 bases from V and 5 bases from J, with 8 bases in between. This CDR3 has 13 residues. The CDR3 region is CASSLRNNSPLHF. CDR3 nucleotide sequence: TGTGCCAGCAGCCTGAGAAATAATTCACCCCTCCACTTT.

This chain links TRBV9 with TRBJ1-5; D unresolved. The CDR3 is made up of 14 amino acids. Germline CDR1 is SGDLS and CDR2 is YYNGEE. V was clipped by 4 bases and J by 2 bases, with 10 bases between them. Here the CDR3 DNA reads TGTGCCAGCAGCCCGGGCTGGGGCAATCAGCCCCAGCATTTT. Encoded protein: CASSPGWGNQPQHF.

V gene TRBV7-9 combines with J gene TRBJ2-5, with 8 bases identical to TRBD1. CDR1 is SEHNR and CDR2 is FQNEAQ in the germline V gene (reference sequence). V lost 1 base, J lost 0 bases, and 4 bases stayed unmatched. This CDR3 comprises 16 residues. CDR3 coding DNA: TGTGCCAGCAGCTTAGAGGGGGACAGGTACCAAGAGACCCAGTACTTC. Translation gives CASSLEGDRYQETQYF.

The chain recombines TRBV14 with TRBJ2-2; D is possibly TRBD1 (6 bases). The CDR3 runs to 17 residues. CDR1 and CDR2 from the germline V gene are SGHDN and FVKESK. V was clipped by 3 bases and J by 0 bases, with 14 bases between them. The CDR3 is CASSQRPGQPNTGELFF. In nucleotides, the CDR3 is TGTGCCAGCAGCCAGAGGCCGGGACAACCGAACACCGGGGAGCTGTTTTTT.

The chain employs TRBV27 and TRBJ2-5; possible D gene TRBD2, 6 bases. Trimming pared 3 bases from V and 7 bases from J, leaving 15 bases between. Looked up from germline, CDR1 is MNHEY and CDR2 is SMNVEV (reference sequence). The length of the CDR3 is 14 residues. The CDR3 loop reads CASSFFRGSATQYF. CDR3 DNA sequence: TGTGCCAGCAGTTTTTTTCGGGGGTCTGCGACCCAGTACTTC.

This clone was found a few times. This chain uses TRBV30 with TRBJ1-1; D uncertain. CDR1 GTSNPN and CDR2 SVGIG come from the germline V gene (reference sequence). The V end was cut by 1 base, the J end by 5 bases, with 11 bases between. CDR3 length equals 13 residues. Here the CDR3 reads CAWSGWTKTEAFF. The CDR3 coding sequence is TGTGCCTGGAGTGGGTGGACTAAAACTGAAGCTTTCTTT. The entire variable domain, with the rest obtained from reference TRBV30 and TRBJ1-1, is as follows: SQTIHQWPATLVQPVGSPLSLECTVEGTSNPNLYWYRQAAGRGLQLLFYSVGIGQISSEVPQNLSASRPQDRQFILSSKKLLLSDSGFYLCAWSGWTKTEAFFGQGTRLTVV.

The CDR3 DNA is TGTGCCAGCAGCCATATCCCCGGGACGAGAAGTAGCGAGCAGTACTTC. It translates to CASSHIPGTRSSEQYF. V gene TRBV14 combines with J gene TRBJ2-7, with D perhaps assigned TRBD1 or TRBD2 (5 bases each). The germline V and J ends were trimmed by 3 bases and 6 bases, with 21 bases remaining between them. Germline loops: CDR1 SGHDN, CDR2 FVKESK. CDR3 length equals 16 residues.

The gene calls are TRBV21-1 and TRBJ1-1. TRBV21-1 is a pseudogene segment. CDR3 length equals 15 residues. The DNA of the CDR3 is TGTGCCAGCAGCAAAAGGGGCTGGGGGGACACTGAAGCTTTCTTT. It is translated as CASSKRGWGDTEAFF.

The genes are TRBV30 and TRBJ1-5, with D possibly TRBD1 on 6 matching bases. This CDR3 region has 14 residues. In germline, CDR1 is GTSNPN, CDR2 SVGIG (reference sequence). With 0 bases removed from V and 3 bases from J, the gap between germline ends came to 9 bases. In DNA, the CDR3 is TGTGCCTGGAGTGTACGACAGGTCAATCAGCCCCAGCATTTT. It encodes CAWSVRQVNQPQHF.

The CDR3 sequence is CASSLATASGSRNEQFF. Here the CDR3 DNA reads TGTGCCAGCAGCTTAGCTACGGCTAGCGGGAGTCGGAATGAGCAGTTCTTC. This sequence joins TRBV7-9 and TRBJ2-1, with 10 bases that match TRBD2. Germline CDR1 and CDR2: SEHNR and FQNEAQ (reference sequence). V lost 0 bases and J lost 7; bases outside the gene matches: 9. The CDR3 is 17 amino acids.

The genes are TRBV19 and TRBJ2-7; D perhaps matches TRBD2 (5 bases). V dropped 6 bases and J dropped 4 bases, with 13 bases sitting between them. The germline gives CDR1 LNHDA, CDR2 SQIVND (reference sequence). This CDR3 spans 13 amino acids. CDR3 DNA: TGTGCCAGTAGCCCGGGGTCGTGGTACGAGCAGTACTTC. Translating gives CASSPGSWYEQYF.

The rearrangement joins TRBV15 to TRBJ1-2; a weak D match, TRBD1 (5 bases). Trimming took off 0 bases at V and 7 bases at J, with 21 bases between the two ends. The CDR3 loop spans 17 amino acids. Germline V lookup: CDR1 LNHNV, CDR2 YYDKDF (reference sequence). CDR3 sequence (DNA): TGTGCCACCAGCAGAGATAATAATATCGGGGCGTTGGGTGGCTACACCTTC. The encoded protein is CATSRDNNIGALGGYTF.

This sequence joins TRBV2 and TRBJ2-7; 8 nucleotides match TRBD2. The V and J ends lost 2 bases and 7 bases, in that order; junction bases with no gene match: 4. From germline, CDR1 is SNHLY and CDR2 FYNNEI. CDR3 length: 13 residues. The CDR3: CASSEFGGAEQYF. In nucleotides, the CDR3 is TGTGCCAGCAGTGAATTCGGGGGGGCAGAGCAGTACTTC.

The chain joins TRBV30 to TRBJ2-2, with D tentatively TRBD2 (5 bases). The ends were cut back, 0 bases at V and 5 bases at J, with 7 bases in the middle. This CDR3 is 13 amino acids long. Germline lookup yields CDR1 GTSNPN and CDR2 SVGIG (reference sequence). The chain's CDR3 is CAWSVRGTGELFF. The CDR3 nucleotides read TGTGCCTGGAGTGTACGCGGGACCGGGGAGCTGTTTTTT.

This chain uses TRBV4-1 with TRBJ2-2; perhaps TRBD1 as D (5 bases). V was clipped by 2 bases and J by 5 bases, with 12 bases between them. There are 15 residues in the CDR3. Germline V gene sequence: CDR1 MGHRA, CDR2 YSYEKL. The CDR3 loop is CASSQPGRVTGELFF. In DNA, the CDR3 is TGCGCCAGCAGCCAACCTGGCAGGGTAACCGGGGAGCTGTTTTTT.

The chain links TRBV5-1 to TRBJ1-2; D is unclear. V lost 1 base, J lost 7 bases, and 14 bases lay in between. The CDR3 runs 14 residues. From germline, CDR1 is SGHRS and CDR2 YFSETQ. In DNA, the CDR3 is TGCGCCAGCAGCTTGCTCGGTCAGTTCGCTGGCTACACCTTC. Residues: CASSLLGQFAGYTF.

The chain employs TRBV5-4 and TRBJ2-1; D gene uncertain. This CDR3 comprises 13 residues. Germline V gene lookup returns CDR1 SGHNT and CDR2 YYREEE (reference sequence). V was cut by 2 bases and J by 7 bases, with 10 bases left in between. CDR3 in amino acids: CASSFVSENEQFF. In DNA, the CDR3 is TGTGCCAGCAGCTTCGTTTCAGAGAATGAGCAGTTCTTC.

A single count supports this clone. The chain links TRBV19 to TRBJ1-1, with 7 positions matching TRBD1. Germline CDR1 reads LNHDA; CDR2 reads SQIVND (reference sequence). The CDR3 runs to 14 residues. With V trimmed by 4 bases and J by 6 bases, 8 bases remained unmatched. CDR3 coding DNA: TGTGCCAGTAGTAGCAGCAGGGGGGCCGCTGAAGCTTTCTTT. Protein sequence: CASSSSRGAAEAFF.